This paragraph covers one TCR beta chain sequence. What it binds is not known. A read error may produce the germline difference seen at one junction end. Germline lookup yields CDR1 SNHLY and CDR2 FYNNEI. The CDR3 spans 14 residues. Treatment described: roughly 10-day PBMC culture with coronavirus spike peptide pools or control peptides (ViraFEST assay). ViraFEST stimulated the growth of antigen-specific T cells using peptide pools and subsequently profiled their TCRs by sequencing. These data are taken from a study of vaccination and CD4 T cells after COVID-19. Study summary: Post-COVID specimens were obtained a median 101 days after diagnosis (range 35 to 161). Control cultures received a CEFX pool, an HIV-1 Nef pool, or no peptide.

Once obtained from cultured CD4+ T cells, the DNA was sequenced using the Oncomine TCR Beta short-read assay. TCRdb reprocessed the PCR reads via MiXCR and lists one record per CDR3 protein. This sample has around 10,000 distinct CDR3 sequences; approximately 62% occur once, and the top ten carry under 13%. Specimen: CD4+ T cells from blood, cultured in vitro. This sequence was found in a human donor who had recovered from COVID-19. This chain connects TRBV2 to TRBJ2-3; D could derive from TRBD1 or TRBD2 (7 bases each). CDR3 coding DNA: TGTGCCAGCAGCAGGGGGGGTAGCACAGATGCGCAGTATTTT. This translates into CASSRGGSTDAQYF. The variable domain in full, with the rest retrieved from reference TRBV2 and TRBJ2-3, is EPEVTQTPSHQVTQMGQEVILRCVPISNHLYFYWYRQILGQKVEFLVSFYNNEISEKSEIFDDQFSVERPDGSNFTLKIRSTKLEDSAMYFCASSRGGSTDAQYFGPGTRLTVL.